Below, one T cell receptor beta chain is given with its context. CDR3 length: 17 amino acids. This sample was taken from a study of T cell changes during pregnancy in multiple sclerosis. Profiling relied on immunoSEQ multiplex PCR, and the TCRdb table lists in-frame clones only, not all of them. The sample has tens of thousands of clones; 80% to 95% are singletons. The chain joins TRBV21-1 to TRBJ2-7; the D call of TRBD1 is as the table states it, not checked on the DNA. TRBV21-1 is marked as a pseudogene. The receptor's source is a female donor with multiple sclerosis, enrolled in a pregnancy study. The specimen was peripheral blood, collected in the third trimester of pregnancy. CDR3 nucleotide sequence: TGTGCCAGCAGCATCCTTAAGGCAGGCATTCACCCCCACGAGCAGTACTTC. Translation gives CASSILKAGIHPHEQYF.